The rows below give T cell receptor beta chains drawn from one sample of a study of blood T cell repertoires in COVID-19. Only in-frame clones appear in the TCRdb table, and some are missing; sequencing was by immunoSEQ multiplex PCR. Among about 380,000 clones listed, roughly 91% were seen once. Sample: PBMCs or T cells enriched from blood (not recorded which). The receptors stem from a woman aged 18-29 years who had recovered from COVID-19. CDR3s include the opening cysteine and the closing phenylalanine or tryptophan. The D gene is left open where the match is weak. Rows give clone size only sometimes, using once, few, many, or a class for an expanded clone.

d_gene: -
j_gene: TRBJ1-2
abundance: -
v_gene: TRBV30
CDR3nt: TGTGCCTGGAGTGTAGCGGGGGGCGGCTACACCTTC
CDR3aa: CAWSVAGGGYTF

d_gene: -
j_gene: TRBJ1-3
abundance: -
v_gene: TRBV29-1
CDR3nt: TGCAGCGTTGAACGGGGAAACACCATATATTTT
CDR3aa: CSVERGNTIYF

d_gene: -
j_gene: TRBJ1-1
abundance: -
v_gene: TRBV11-3
CDR3nt: TGTGCCAGCAGCCCTAGGGGGGGGACAGAAGCTTTCTTT
CDR3aa: CASSPRGGTEAFF

d_gene: -
j_gene: TRBJ2-5
abundance: -
v_gene: TRBV30
CDR3nt: TGTGCCTGGAGTGTACTACGGGACACCCAAGAGACCCAGTACTTC
CDR3aa: CAWSVLRDTQETQYF

d_gene: -
j_gene: TRBJ2-1
abundance: -
v_gene: TRBV7-6
CDR3nt: TGTGCCAGCAGCTTAGAGCGGCGCCACTTCTACAATGAGCAGTTCTTC
CDR3aa: CASSLERRHFYNEQFF

d_gene: -
j_gene: TRBJ2-3
abundance: few
v_gene: TRBV14
CDR3nt: TGTGCCAGCAGCCAGTGGGGGCCCGGGGCCTTTACGCAGTATTTT
CDR3aa: CASSQWGPGAFTQYF

d_gene: -
j_gene: TRBJ1-6
abundance: -
v_gene: TRBV3-1/TRBV3-2
CDR3nt: TGTGCCAGCAGCCAAGACGGGACATTCAGCTCCTATAATTCACCCCTCCACTTT
CDR3aa: CASSQDGTFSSYNSPLHF

d_gene: TRBD1
j_gene: TRBJ1-1
abundance: once
v_gene: TRBV11-2
CDR3nt: TGTGCCAGCAGCTACATGACAGGGGGTGAAAGAGAAGCTTTCTTT
CDR3aa: CASSYMTGGEREAFF

d_gene: -
j_gene: TRBJ1-2
abundance: -
v_gene: TRBV23-1
CDR3nt: TGCGCCAGCAGTCGCACATGGTTATATGGCTACACCTTC
CDR3aa: CASSRTWLYGYTF

d_gene: TRBD1
j_gene: TRBJ1-1
abundance: -
v_gene: TRBV4-1
CDR3nt: TGCGCCAGCAGCCGCGGACAGGGCCCGAACACTGAAGCTTTCTTT
CDR3aa: CASSRGQGPNTEAFF

d_gene: TRBD2
j_gene: TRBJ2-5
abundance: -
v_gene: TRBV28
CDR3nt: TGTGCCAGCAGCTACGGACTAGCGGGGGGAATGTACTTC
CDR3aa: CASSYGLAGGMYF

d_gene: TRBD1
j_gene: TRBJ2-2
abundance: -
v_gene: TRBV11-2
CDR3nt: TGTGCCAGCAGCTCCCTGCGGACAGGGGGCTCTGGGGAGCTGTTTTTT
CDR3aa: CASSSLRTGGSGELFF

d_gene: -
j_gene: TRBJ1-5
abundance: -
v_gene: TRBV30
CDR3nt: TGTGCCTCAGGGGATGGCAATCAGCCCCAGCATTTT
CDR3aa: CASGDGNQPQHF

d_gene: TRBD2
j_gene: TRBJ2-1
abundance: -
v_gene: TRBV9
CDR3nt: TGTGCCAGCAGCGTAGCTGCCGGGACTAGCGGGGGGCTCTCCTACAATGAGCAGTTCTTC
CDR3aa: CASSVAAGTSGGLSYNEQFF

d_gene: -
j_gene: TRBJ2-7
abundance: -
v_gene: TRBV11-1
CDR3nt: TGTGCCAGCAGCTTCGGTGAGGGTACCTACGAGCAGTACTTC
CDR3aa: CASSFGEGTYEQYF

d_gene: -
j_gene: TRBJ1-1
abundance: once
v_gene: TRBV5-1
CDR3nt: TGCGCCAGCAGCTTGGGGGCCGTAGTGGACACTGAAGCTTTCTTT
CDR3aa: CASSLGAVVDTEAFF

d_gene: -
j_gene: TRBJ1-2
abundance: -
v_gene: TRBV30
CDR3nt: TGTGCCTGGAGTGTACGAGAAGCCCCCGGTCACTATGGCTACACCTTC
CDR3aa: CAWSVREAPGHYGYTF

d_gene: TRBD1
j_gene: TRBJ2-7
abundance: -
v_gene: TRBV6-5
CDR3nt: TGTGCCAGCAGGCGCCGGGACAGGGGGGCCTACGAGCAGTACTTC
CDR3aa: CASRRRDRGAYEQYF

d_gene: TRBD1
j_gene: TRBJ2-7
abundance: -
v_gene: TRBV2
CDR3nt: TGTGCCAGCACCCGACAGGGTTTCTACGAGCAGTACTTC
CDR3aa: CASTRQGFYEQYF

d_gene: -
j_gene: TRBJ2-1
abundance: -
v_gene: TRBV7-9
CDR3nt: TGTGCCAGCAGCCCGAGACAGGGACTTGAGTGGGATGAGCAGTTCTTC
CDR3aa: CASSPRQGLEWDEQFF

d_gene: -
j_gene: TRBJ1-5
abundance: -
v_gene: TRBV2
CDR3nt: TGTGCCAGCAGCGCGGGCCAAGCGGGACTTTGGGGGCCCCAGCATTTT
CDR3aa: CASSAGQAGLWGPQHF

d_gene: TRBD2
j_gene: TRBJ2-3
abundance: -
v_gene: TRBV11-3
CDR3nt: TGTGCCAGCAGCCCCGGGGGGGCCACAGATACGCAGTATTTT
CDR3aa: CASSPGGATDTQYF

d_gene: TRBD1
j_gene: TRBJ1-5
abundance: few
v_gene: TRBV19
CDR3nt: TGTGCCAGTAGTCGGGACAGGGGCAGGTCGAGCAATCAGCCCCAGCATTTT
CDR3aa: CASSRDRGRSSNQPQHF

d_gene: -
j_gene: TRBJ2-7
abundance: -
v_gene: TRBV19
CDR3nt: TGTGCCAGTAGTATTGTCAGGGGCGAGCAGTACTTC
CDR3aa: CASSIVRGEQYF

d_gene: -
j_gene: TRBJ1-2
abundance: -
v_gene: TRBV2
CDR3nt: TGTGCCAGCTGCCCGGCCAGGGGCGCAGGTGGCTACACCTTC
CDR3aa: CASCPARGAGGYTF

d_gene: TRBD1
j_gene: TRBJ1-1
abundance: -
v_gene: TRBV7-2
CDR3nt: TGTGCCAGCAGCTTAGGGTTAGGGACAGGGGATCTTGACACTGAAGCTTTCTTT
CDR3aa: CASSLGLGTGDLDTEAFF

d_gene: -
j_gene: TRBJ1-4
abundance: -
v_gene: TRBV7-9
CDR3nt: TGTGCCAGCAGCTCCCCGGGGGAATTTAATGAAAAACTGTTTTTT
CDR3aa: CASSSPGEFNEKLFF

d_gene: TRBD1
j_gene: TRBJ1-1
abundance: once
v_gene: TRBV27
CDR3nt: TGTGCCAGCAGTTGGGGACAGGGTACCACTGAAGCTTTCTTT
CDR3aa: CASSWGQGTTEAFF

d_gene: TRBD1
j_gene: TRBJ2-6
abundance: -
v_gene: TRBV9
CDR3nt: TGTGCCAGCAGCACACGACAGGGAATATACTCTGGGGCCAACGTCCTGACTTTC
CDR3aa: CASSTRQGIYSGANVLTF

d_gene: -
j_gene: TRBJ2-3
abundance: -
v_gene: TRBV18
CDR3nt: TGTGCCAGCTCACTCTATCCCGGGGTCCATCGGACAGATACGCAGTATTTT
CDR3aa: CASSLYPGVHRTDTQYF

d_gene: -
j_gene: TRBJ1-5
abundance: -
v_gene: TRBV28
CDR3nt: TGTGCCAGCAGTTTTCAAATGCGGAGAGGTTACAATCAGCCCCAGCATTTT
CDR3aa: CASSFQMRRGYNQPQHF

d_gene: -
j_gene: TRBJ1-5
abundance: -
v_gene: TRBV7-9
CDR3nt: TGTGCCAGCAGCTTCGAGGGATCCAATCAGCCCCAGCATTTT
CDR3aa: CASSFEGSNQPQHF

d_gene: -
j_gene: TRBJ2-1
abundance: -
v_gene: TRBV27
CDR3nt: TGTGCCAGCAGTTCCTCCGACTTGGCTATCTCCTACAATGAGCAGTTCTTC
CDR3aa: CASSSSDLAISYNEQFF

d_gene: TRBD1
j_gene: TRBJ2-1
abundance: -
v_gene: TRBV11-1
CDR3nt: TGTGCCAGCACCTCGAACAGGGGTTACGAGCAGTTCTTC
CDR3aa: CASTSNRGYEQFF

d_gene: -
j_gene: TRBJ2-7
abundance: -
v_gene: TRBV11-2
CDR3nt: TGTGCCAGCAGCCCGAGGGGGGGCGGGCTTCACCCTTACGAGCAGTACTTC
CDR3aa: CASSPRGGGLHPYEQYF

d_gene: TRBD1
j_gene: TRBJ1-2
abundance: -
v_gene: TRBV9
CDR3nt: TGTGCCAGCAGTGCTACAGGGGGCCGGGGCTATGGCTACACCTTC
CDR3aa: CASSATGGRGYGYTF

d_gene: -
j_gene: TRBJ1-1
abundance: -
v_gene: TRBV9
CDR3nt: TGTGCCAGCAGCGACCGATTCGTCGACAGGATGAACACTGAAGCTTTCTTT
CDR3aa: CASSDRFVDRMNTEAFF

d_gene: TRBD1
j_gene: TRBJ1-1
abundance: -
v_gene: TRBV28
CDR3nt: TGTGCCAGCAGTTTACCCCGCAAAGACAGGGGTGAAGCTTTCTTT
CDR3aa: CASSLPRKDRGEAFF

d_gene: -
j_gene: TRBJ1-2
abundance: -
v_gene: TRBV29-1
CDR3nt: TGCAGCGTTGAATACGAGGACAGAAATTCTAACTATGGCTACACCTTC
CDR3aa: CSVEYEDRNSNYGYTF

d_gene: -
j_gene: TRBJ1-2
abundance: -
v_gene: TRBV30
CDR3nt: TGTGCCTGGAGTATACTCAGGGAAAACTATGGCTACACCTTC
CDR3aa: CAWSILRENYGYTF

d_gene: -
j_gene: TRBJ2-1
abundance: -
v_gene: TRBV5-1
CDR3nt: TGCGCCAGCAGCTTTTCCAGGGGCGGCAATGAGCAGTTCTTC
CDR3aa: CASSFSRGGNEQFF

d_gene: -
j_gene: TRBJ1-6
abundance: -
v_gene: TRBV6-6
CDR3nt: TGTGCCAGCAGTTACGGGGCCAGGGGTAATTCACCCCTCCACTTT
CDR3aa: CASSYGARGNSPLHF

d_gene: -
j_gene: TRBJ1-5
abundance: -
v_gene: TRBV19
CDR3nt: TGTGCCAGTAGGACCGGGGGGGGAGAGGGTAATGGCAATCAGCCCCAGCATTTT
CDR3aa: CASRTGGGEGNGNQPQHF

d_gene: -
j_gene: TRBJ2-5
abundance: -
v_gene: TRBV4-1
CDR3nt: TGCGCCAGCAGCCAAGACCCCACTACCCAAGAGACCCAGTACTTC
CDR3aa: CASSQDPTTQETQYF

d_gene: TRBD1
j_gene: TRBJ1-5
abundance: -
v_gene: TRBV24-1
CDR3nt: TGTGCCACCAGTGATTCGAGACTGCAATGGAGGGGGCATCAGCCCCAGCATTTT
CDR3aa: CATSDSRLQWRGHQPQHF

d_gene: TRBD2
j_gene: TRBJ2-7
abundance: -
v_gene: TRBV7-2
CDR3nt: TGTGCCAGCAGCCTTGCGACTAGCGGGGCCTACAACTACGAGCAGTACTTC
CDR3aa: CASSLATSGAYNYEQYF

d_gene: TRBD2
j_gene: TRBJ2-1
abundance: -
v_gene: TRBV6-4
CDR3nt: TGTGCCAGCAGTGACTTTAGCGGGGCTTACAATGAGCAGTTCTTC
CDR3aa: CASSDFSGAYNEQFF

d_gene: TRBD1
j_gene: TRBJ2-7
abundance: -
v_gene: TRBV6-4
CDR3nt: TGTGCCAGCAGTGACTCCGACGGGACAGGTACACCCTCCTACGAGCAGTACTTC
CDR3aa: CASSDSDGTGTPSYEQYF